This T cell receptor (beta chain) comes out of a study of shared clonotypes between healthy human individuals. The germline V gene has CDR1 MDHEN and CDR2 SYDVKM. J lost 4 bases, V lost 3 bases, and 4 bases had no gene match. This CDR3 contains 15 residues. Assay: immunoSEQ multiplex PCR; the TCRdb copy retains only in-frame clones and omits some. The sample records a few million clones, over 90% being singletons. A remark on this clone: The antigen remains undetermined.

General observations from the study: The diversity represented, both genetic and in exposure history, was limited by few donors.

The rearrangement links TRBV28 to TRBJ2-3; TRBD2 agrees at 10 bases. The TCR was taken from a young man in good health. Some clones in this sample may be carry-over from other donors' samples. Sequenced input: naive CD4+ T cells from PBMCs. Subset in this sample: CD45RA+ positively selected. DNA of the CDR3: TGTGCCAGCAGTTTTTTAGCGGGAGGACCAGATACGCAGTATTTT. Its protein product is CASSFLAGGPDTQYF.